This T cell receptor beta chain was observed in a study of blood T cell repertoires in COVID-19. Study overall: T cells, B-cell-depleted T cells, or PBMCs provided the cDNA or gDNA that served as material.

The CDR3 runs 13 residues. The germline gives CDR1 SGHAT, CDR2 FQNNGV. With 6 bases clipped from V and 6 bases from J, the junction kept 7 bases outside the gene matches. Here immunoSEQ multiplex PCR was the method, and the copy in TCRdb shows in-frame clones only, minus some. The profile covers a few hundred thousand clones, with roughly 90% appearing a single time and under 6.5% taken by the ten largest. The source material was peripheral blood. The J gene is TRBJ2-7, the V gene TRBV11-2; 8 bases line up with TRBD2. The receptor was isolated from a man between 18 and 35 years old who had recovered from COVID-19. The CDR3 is CASSFREGGEQYF. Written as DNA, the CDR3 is TGTGCCAGCAGTTTCCGGGAGGGTGGCGAGCAGTACTTC.